Below, one TCR beta chain is given with its context. The antigen is undetermined. The genes are named according to mouse. With the read ending 3 residues before the CDR3 end, the germline J gene is used to fill in that end. The germline CDR1 and CDR2 sequences are LGHNA and YNLKQL (reference sequence). V lost 2 bases to trimming and J lost 8 bases; unmatched junction nucleotides: 1. This CDR3 spans 14 amino acids. Once RNA had been extracted, it was reverse transcribed into cDNA to act as the sequencing template. TCRdb's table, derived via immunoSEQ multiplex PCR, lists solely in-frame clones and lacks some. The data list approximately 300,000 clones, none observed once; 0.9% to 1.5% falls to the top ten. This entry is derived from a study of CD8+ T cells in alopecia areata. Study-wide points: Shared TCR sequences were less clear between patients than in mice, possibly partly from HLA diversity.

Combined cutaneous lymph node cells underwent sorting by CD4, CD8alpha, NKG2D, NKG2ACE and additional markers. The rearrangement links TRBV5 to TRBJ1-6, with TRBD1 matching 9 bases. TRBJ1-6 is sorted into the ORF group, with uncertain function. The specimen was CD4+ T cells sorted from a lymph node. This TCR derives from a C3H/HeJ mouse with alopecia areata. The MHC haplotype of the strain is H2-k. Incomplete CDR3 DNA: TGTGCCAGCAGCCAAAGACAGGGGGATTCGCCC. Translated: CASSQRQGDSP. In full, the CDR3 is CASSQRQGDSPLYF.